The clone carrying this T cell receptor beta chain was seen at least ten times. Antigen specificity is unknown. V lost 0 bases and J 4 bases, leaving 13 bases between the germline ends. The CDR3 length is 15 residues. Per the germline V gene, CDR1 is SGHRS and CDR2 is YFSETQ. Amplified TCR beta CDR3 regions came from RNA transcripts. During a first-round RT-PCR of the TCR CDR3, the HTBI primer set was used. TCRdb re-analysed the multiplex PCR reads in MiXCR, keeping a single row per CDR3 protein. The sample carries about 360,000 distinct CDR3 sequences, about 12% recorded once. When ophthalmopathy did not progress within 18 months, Graves' hyperthyroidism was considered stable. These data are taken from a study of T cells in Graves' hyperthyroidism and ophthalmopathy. Broader study findings: Most thyroid-expanded clonotypes above 0.001 were also found in blood.

Sequenced: blood. The chain uses TRBV5-1 and TRBJ1-2, with D unclear. The TCR sequence derives from a woman younger than 30 with Graves' hyperthyroidism. The CDR3 region has the DNA TGCGCCAGCAGCTTGGCACCGGGGTCGGGCTATGGCTACACCTTC. Protein sequence: CASSLAPGSGYGYTF.